This TCR beta chain was observed in a study of OX40 agonist ivuxolimab in advanced cancers. Findings of the study overall: With doses of 0.1 to 3.0 mg/kg, CD4+ and CD8+ blood T cells had undergone clonal expansion by week 6. Expansion of clones was among the lowest in partial responders at 0.1-3.0 mg/kg.

In regard to this clone: Its antigen is not identified.

Libraries were prepared by immunoSEQ multiplex PCR; TCRdb keeps only in-frame clonotypes and omits some of them. The data show more than 75,000 clones, approximately 86% seen once. Germline CDR1 reads MGHRA; CDR2 reads YSYEKL. V was cut by 4 bases and J by 2 bases, with 12 bases left in between. This CDR3 contains 15 residues. The sequencing here drew on CD4+ or CD8+ T cells sorted from blood, taken in a trial of the OX40 agonist ivuxolimab. The clonotype was recovered from an adult with an advanced solid tumor such as melanoma, head and neck, liver or kidney cancer. J is TRBJ2-1 and V is TRBV4-1; D is perhaps TRBD2 (5 bases). The CDR3 loop is CASSRAAETYNEQFF. The CDR3 DNA sequence: TGCGCCAGCAGCCGAGCGGCAGAAACCTACAATGAGCAGTTCTTC.